This T cell receptor beta chain came from a study of early T cells in non-severe SARS-CoV-2 infection. Study information: The chains were unpaired, and the sequenced material was bulk RNA from unsorted whole blood.

Broader study findings: Missing private and CD4 specificities, VDJdb matching favored anti-spike CD8 responses.

This CDR3 has 15 amino acids. Trimming at V came to 1 base and at J to 0 bases, leaving 1 base not matched to a gene. Looked up from germline, CDR1 is DFQATT and CDR2 is SNEGSKA (reference sequence). Individual cDNA molecules each received unique molecular identifiers attached to them. Each CDR3 protein gets one entry after TCRdb re-called the 5' RACE reads with MiXCR. The profile shows some 25,000 distinct CDR3 sequences, about 4% of them singletons. This clonotype was seen repeatedly, ten times or more. Its antigen is currently unknown. V is TRBV20-1 and J is TRBJ2-1, with 9 bases identical to TRBD2. This TCR came from an adult who was a healthcare worker with PCR-confirmed SARS-CoV-2 infection or an uninfected control (not recorded which). Sequencing used whole blood. The CDR3 nucleotides read TGCAGTGCTAGAGTTAGCGGGAGCTCCTACAATGAGCAGTTCTTC. This gives the protein CSARVSGSSYNEQFF.